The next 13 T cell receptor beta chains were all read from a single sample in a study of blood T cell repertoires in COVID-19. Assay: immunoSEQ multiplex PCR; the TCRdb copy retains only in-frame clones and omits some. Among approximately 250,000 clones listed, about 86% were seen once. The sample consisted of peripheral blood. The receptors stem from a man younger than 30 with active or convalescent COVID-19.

CDR3 in amino acids: CASSVRDSPYEQYF. CDR3 coding DNA: TGTGCCAGCAGCGTCCGGGACAGCCCCTACGAGCAGTACTTC. The V gene is TRBV7-2, the J gene TRBJ2-7, with 7 positions matching TRBD1. There are 14 residues in the CDR3. The J segment lost 2 bases and the V segment lost 5 bases, leaving 6 bases of the junction unmatched. Germline V gives CDR1 SGHTA, CDR2 FQGNSA.

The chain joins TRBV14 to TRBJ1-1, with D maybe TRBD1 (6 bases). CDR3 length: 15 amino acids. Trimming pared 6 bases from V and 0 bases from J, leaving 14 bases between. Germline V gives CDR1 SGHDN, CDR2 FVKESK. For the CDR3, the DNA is TGTGCCAGCAGACCAACCGGACAGATGAACACTGAAGCTTTCTTT. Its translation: CASRPTGQMNTEAFF.

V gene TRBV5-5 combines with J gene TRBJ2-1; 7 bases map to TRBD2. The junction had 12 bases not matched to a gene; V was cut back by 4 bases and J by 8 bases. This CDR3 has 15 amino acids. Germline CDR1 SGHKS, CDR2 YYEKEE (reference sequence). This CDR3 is CASSVGTIGADEQFF. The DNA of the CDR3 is TGTGCCAGCAGCGTAGGGACTATTGGGGCCGATGAGCAGTTCTTC.

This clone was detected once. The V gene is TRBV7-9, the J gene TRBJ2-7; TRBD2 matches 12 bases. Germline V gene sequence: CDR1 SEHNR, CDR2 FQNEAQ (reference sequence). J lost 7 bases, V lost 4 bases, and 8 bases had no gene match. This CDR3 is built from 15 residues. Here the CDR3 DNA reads TGTGCCAGCAGCTCAGGACTAGCGGGGCCCCGGGAGCAGTACTTC. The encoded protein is CASSSGLAGPREQYF.

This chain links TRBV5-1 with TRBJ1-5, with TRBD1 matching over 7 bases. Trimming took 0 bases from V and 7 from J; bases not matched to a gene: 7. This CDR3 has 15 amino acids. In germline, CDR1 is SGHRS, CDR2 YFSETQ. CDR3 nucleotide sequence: TGCGCCAGCAGCTTGGGACAGGGAAGAGAACAGCCCCAGCATTTT. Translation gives CASSLGQGREQPQHF.

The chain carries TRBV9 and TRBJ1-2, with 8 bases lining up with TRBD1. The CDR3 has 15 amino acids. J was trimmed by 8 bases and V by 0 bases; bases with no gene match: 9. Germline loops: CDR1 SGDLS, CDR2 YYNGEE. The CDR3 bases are TGTGCCAGCAGCGTAGCTCTTCAGGGGGCGGAAGGCTACACCTTC. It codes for CASSVALQGAEGYTF.

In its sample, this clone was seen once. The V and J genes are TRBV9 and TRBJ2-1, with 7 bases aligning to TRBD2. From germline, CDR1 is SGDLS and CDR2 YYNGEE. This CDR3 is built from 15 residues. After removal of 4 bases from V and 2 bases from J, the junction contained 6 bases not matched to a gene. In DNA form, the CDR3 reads TGTGCCAGCAGCACTAGCGCAGAAGCCTACAATGAGCAGTTCTTC. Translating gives CASSTSAEAYNEQFF.

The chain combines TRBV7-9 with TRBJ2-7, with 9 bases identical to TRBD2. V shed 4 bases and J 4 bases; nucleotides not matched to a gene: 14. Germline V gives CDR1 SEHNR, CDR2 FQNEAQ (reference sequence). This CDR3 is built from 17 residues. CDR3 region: CASSSARGGGAKYEQYF. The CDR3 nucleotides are TGTGCCAGCAGCTCGGCCCGGGGCGGGGGGGCCAAGTACGAGCAGTACTTC.

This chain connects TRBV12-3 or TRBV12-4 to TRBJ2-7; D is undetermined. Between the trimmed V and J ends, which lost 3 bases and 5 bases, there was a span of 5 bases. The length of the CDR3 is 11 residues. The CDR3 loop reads CASSFFDEQYF. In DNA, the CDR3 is TGTGCCAGCAGTTTTTTCGACGAGCAGTACTTC.

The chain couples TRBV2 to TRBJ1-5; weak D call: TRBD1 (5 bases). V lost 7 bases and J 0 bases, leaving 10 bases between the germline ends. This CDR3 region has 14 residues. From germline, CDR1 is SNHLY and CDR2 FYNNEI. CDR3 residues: CASMRGSSNQPQHF. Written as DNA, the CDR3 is TGTGCCAGCATGCGGGGGAGTAGCAATCAGCCCCAGCATTTT.

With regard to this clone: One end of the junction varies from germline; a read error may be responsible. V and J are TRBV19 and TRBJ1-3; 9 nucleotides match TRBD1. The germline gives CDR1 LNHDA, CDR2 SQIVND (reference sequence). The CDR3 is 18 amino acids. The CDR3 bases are TGTGCCAGTAGTAGGACCGGGACAGGGACCTCAACTGGGAACACCATATATTTT. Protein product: CASSRTGTGTSTGNTIYF.

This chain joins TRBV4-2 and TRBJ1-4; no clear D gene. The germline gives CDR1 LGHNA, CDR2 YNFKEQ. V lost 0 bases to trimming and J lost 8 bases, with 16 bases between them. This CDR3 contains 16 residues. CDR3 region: CASSQETPGDGEKLFF. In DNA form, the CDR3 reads TGTGCCAGCAGCCAAGAGACCCCTGGAGACGGGGAAAAACTGTTTTTT.

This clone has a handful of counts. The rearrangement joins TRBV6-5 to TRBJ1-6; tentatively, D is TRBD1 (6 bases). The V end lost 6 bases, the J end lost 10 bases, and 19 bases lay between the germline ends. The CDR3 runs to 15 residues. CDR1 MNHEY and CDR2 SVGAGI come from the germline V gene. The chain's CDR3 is CASSRDTMNPSPLHF. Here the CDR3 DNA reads TGTGCCAGCAGCCGGGACACCATGAACCCCTCACCCCTCCACTTT.